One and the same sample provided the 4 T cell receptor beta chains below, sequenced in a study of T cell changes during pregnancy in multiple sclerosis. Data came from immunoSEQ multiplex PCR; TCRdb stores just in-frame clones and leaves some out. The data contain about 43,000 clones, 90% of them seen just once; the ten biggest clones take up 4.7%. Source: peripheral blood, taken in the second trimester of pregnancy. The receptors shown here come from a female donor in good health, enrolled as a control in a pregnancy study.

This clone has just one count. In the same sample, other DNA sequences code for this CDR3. The CDR3 region is CSVVGTGNYGYTF. In DNA, the CDR3 is TGCAGCGTTGTCGGGACAGGGAACTATGGCTACACCTTC. V and J are TRBV29-1 and TRBJ1-2; 9 bases agree with TRBD1. J gave up 2 bases and V 4 bases, and 2 bases lay outside the gene matches. The length of the CDR3 is 13 residues. CDR1 SQVTM and CDR2 ANQGSEA come from the germline V gene.

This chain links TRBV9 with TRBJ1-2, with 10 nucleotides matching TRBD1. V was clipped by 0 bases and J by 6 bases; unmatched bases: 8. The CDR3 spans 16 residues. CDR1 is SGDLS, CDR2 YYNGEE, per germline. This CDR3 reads CASSVGETGGFHGYTF. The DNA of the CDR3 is TGTGCCAGCAGCGTAGGGGAGACAGGGGGCTTCCATGGCTACACCTTC.

The CDR3 loop reads CASTADRLRNTIYF. For the CDR3, the DNA is TGTGCCAGTACCGCGGATCGGCTTAGAAACACCATATATTTT. This chain links TRBV19 with TRBJ1-3, with D uncertain. Between the trimmed V and J ends, which lost 7 bases and 5 bases, there was a span of 15 bases. This CDR3 has 14 amino acids. Germline V gene lookup returns CDR1 LNHDA and CDR2 SQIVND (reference sequence).

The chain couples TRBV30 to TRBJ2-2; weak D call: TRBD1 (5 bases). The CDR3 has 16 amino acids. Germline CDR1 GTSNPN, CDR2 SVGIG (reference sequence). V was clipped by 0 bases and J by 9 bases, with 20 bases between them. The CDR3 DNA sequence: TGTGCCTGGAGTGTACGATCGCAGGGAACCCACCGGGAGCTGTTTTTT. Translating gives CAWSVRSQGTHRELFF.